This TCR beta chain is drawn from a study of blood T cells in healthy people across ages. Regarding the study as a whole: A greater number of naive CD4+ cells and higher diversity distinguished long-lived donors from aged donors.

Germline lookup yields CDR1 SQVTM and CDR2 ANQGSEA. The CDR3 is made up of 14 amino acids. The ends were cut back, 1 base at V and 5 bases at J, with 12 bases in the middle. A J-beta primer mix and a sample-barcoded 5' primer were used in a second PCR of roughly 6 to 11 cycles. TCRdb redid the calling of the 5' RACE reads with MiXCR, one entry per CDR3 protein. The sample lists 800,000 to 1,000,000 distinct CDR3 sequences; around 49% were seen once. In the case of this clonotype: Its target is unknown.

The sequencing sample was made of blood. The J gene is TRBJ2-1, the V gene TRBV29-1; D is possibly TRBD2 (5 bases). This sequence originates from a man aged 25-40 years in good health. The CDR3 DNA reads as TGCAGCGTTGAAGGTCGAGGGCTCGACAATGAGCAGTTCTTC. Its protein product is CSVEGRGLDNEQFF.